This TCR beta chain was profiled in a study of neoadjuvant anti-PD-1 for oral cavity cancer. TCRdb's copy holds only in-frame clones and misses some; the assay was immunoSEQ multiplex PCR. Altogether around 25,000 clones are present, 25% to 30% being singletons, with the ten largest covering approximately 16%. Study conclusions and caveats: Treg/Th17 ratio rose with pretreatment blood and fell with post-treatment tumor TCRbeta clonality. With a few patients per group, TCR findings need larger cohorts.

This clone appeared many times. As yet, its antigen is unknown. Time point in this sample: after neoadjuvant nivolumab, at surgical resection. J gave up 7 bases and V 6 bases, and 7 bases lay outside the gene matches. This CDR3 comprises 13 residues. CDR1 is SGHRS and CDR2 is YFSETQ in the germline V gene. The sequence was collected from a person between 35 and 79 years old with oral cavity squamous cell carcinoma. The sample consisted of tumor tissue, taken after nivolumab (anti-PD-1) treatment. V is TRBV5-1 and J is TRBJ2-3, with 8 bases lining up with TRBD1. CDR3 residues: CASTLQGANTQYF. CDR3 DNA sequence: TGCGCCAGCACGCTCCAGGGGGCTAATACGCAGTATTTT.